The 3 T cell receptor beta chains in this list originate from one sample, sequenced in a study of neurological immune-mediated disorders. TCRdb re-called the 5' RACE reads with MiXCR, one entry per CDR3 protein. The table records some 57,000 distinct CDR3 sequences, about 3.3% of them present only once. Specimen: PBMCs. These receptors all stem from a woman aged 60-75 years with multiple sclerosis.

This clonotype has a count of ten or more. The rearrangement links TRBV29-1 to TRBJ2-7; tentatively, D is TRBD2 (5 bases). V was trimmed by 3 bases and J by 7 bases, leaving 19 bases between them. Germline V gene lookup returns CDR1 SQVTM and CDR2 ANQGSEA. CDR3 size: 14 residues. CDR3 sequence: CSVETGTHSGEQYF. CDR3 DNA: TGCAGCGTTGAGACGGGAACTCACTCGGGGGAGCAGTACTTC.

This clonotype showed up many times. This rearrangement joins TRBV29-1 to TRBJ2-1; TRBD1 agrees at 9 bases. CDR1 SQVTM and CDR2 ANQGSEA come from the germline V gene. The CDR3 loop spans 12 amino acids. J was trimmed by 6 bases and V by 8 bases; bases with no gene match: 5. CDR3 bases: TGCAGCACGCCGGGACAGGGCAATGAGCAGTTCTTC. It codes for CSTPGQGNEQFF.

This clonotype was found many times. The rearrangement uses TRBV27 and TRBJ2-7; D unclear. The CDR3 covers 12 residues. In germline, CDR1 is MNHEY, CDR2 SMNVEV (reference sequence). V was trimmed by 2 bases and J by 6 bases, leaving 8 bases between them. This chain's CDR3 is CASSLRDGEQYF. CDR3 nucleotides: TGTGCCAGCAGTTTAAGGGATGGCGAGCAGTACTTC.